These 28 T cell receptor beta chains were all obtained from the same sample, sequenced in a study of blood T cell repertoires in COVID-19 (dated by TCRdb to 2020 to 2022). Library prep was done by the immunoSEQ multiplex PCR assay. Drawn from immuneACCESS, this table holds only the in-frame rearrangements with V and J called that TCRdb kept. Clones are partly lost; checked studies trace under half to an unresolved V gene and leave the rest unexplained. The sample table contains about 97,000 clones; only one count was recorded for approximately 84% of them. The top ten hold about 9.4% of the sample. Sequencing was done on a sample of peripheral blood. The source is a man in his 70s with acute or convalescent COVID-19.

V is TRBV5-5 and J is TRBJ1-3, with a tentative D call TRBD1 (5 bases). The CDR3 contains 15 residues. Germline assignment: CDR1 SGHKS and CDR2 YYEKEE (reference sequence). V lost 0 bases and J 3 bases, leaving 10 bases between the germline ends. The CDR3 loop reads CASSLGSGGGNTIYF. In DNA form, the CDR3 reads TGTGCCAGCAGCTTGGGATCCGGGGGTGGAAACACCATATATTTT.

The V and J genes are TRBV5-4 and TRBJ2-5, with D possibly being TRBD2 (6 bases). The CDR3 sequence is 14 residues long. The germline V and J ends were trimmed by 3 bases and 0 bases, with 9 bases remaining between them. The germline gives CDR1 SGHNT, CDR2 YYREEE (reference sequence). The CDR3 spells CASSSWTNQETQYF. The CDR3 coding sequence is TGTGCCAGCAGCTCTTGGACTAACCAAGAGACCCAGTACTTC.

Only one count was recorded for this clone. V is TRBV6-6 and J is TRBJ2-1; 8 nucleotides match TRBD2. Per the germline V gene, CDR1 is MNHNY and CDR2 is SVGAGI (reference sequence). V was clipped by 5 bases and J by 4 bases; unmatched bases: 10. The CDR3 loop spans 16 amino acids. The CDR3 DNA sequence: TGTGCCAGCAGTCGAAGCGGGAGAGAAGCTTACAATGAGCAGTTCTTC. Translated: CASSRSGREAYNEQFF.

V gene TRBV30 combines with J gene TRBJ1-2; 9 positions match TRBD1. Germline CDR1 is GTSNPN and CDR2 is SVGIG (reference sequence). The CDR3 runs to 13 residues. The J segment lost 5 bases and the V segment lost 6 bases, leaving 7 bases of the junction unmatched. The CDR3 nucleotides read TGTGCCTGCAACCGGGACAGGGATTATGGCTACACCTTC. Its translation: CACNRDRDYGYTF.

CDR3 DNA: TGTGCCAGCAGTGATCAGGGAGGAGATACGCAGTATTTT. Protein product: CASSDQGGDTQYF. The chain joins TRBV6-4 to TRBJ2-3; D is possibly TRBD2 (6 bases). V was cut by 3 bases and J by 5 bases, with 9 bases left in between. The CDR3 contains 13 residues. Germline CDR1 reads MRHNA; CDR2 reads SNTAGT.

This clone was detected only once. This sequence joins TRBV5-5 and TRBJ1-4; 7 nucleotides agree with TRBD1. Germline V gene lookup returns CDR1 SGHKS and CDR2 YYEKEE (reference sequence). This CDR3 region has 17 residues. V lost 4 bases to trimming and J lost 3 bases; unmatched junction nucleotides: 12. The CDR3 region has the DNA TGTGCCAGCAGCCGAAGGGACAGTAATTTAGCTAATGAAAAACTGTTTTTT. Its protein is CASSRRDSNLANEKLFF.

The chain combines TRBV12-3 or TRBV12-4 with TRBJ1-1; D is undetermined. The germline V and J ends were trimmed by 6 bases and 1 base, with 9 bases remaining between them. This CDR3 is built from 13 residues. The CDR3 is CASSEVQNTEAFF. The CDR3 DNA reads TGTGCCAGCAGCGAGGTCCAGAACACTGAAGCTTTCTTT.

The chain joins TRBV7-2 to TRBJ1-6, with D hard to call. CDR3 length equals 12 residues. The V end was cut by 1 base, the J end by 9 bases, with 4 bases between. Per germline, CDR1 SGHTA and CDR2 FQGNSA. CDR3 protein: CASSLVSSPLHF. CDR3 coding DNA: TGTGCCAGCAGCTTAGTGAGTTCACCCCTCCACTTT. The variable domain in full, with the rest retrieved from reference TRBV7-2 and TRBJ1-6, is GAGVSQSPSNKVTEKGKDVELRCDPISGHTALYWYRQSLGQGLEFLIYFQGNSAPDKSGLPSDRFSAERTGGSVSTLTIQRTQQEDSAVYLCASSLVSSPLHFGNGTRLTVT.

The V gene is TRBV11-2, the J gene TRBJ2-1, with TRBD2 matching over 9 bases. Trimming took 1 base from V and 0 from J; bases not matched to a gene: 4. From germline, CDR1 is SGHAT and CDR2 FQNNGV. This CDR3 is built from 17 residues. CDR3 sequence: CASSLGTSVGSYNEQFF. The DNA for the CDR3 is TGTGCCAGCAGCTTAGGGACTAGCGTGGGCTCCTACAATGAGCAGTTCTTC.

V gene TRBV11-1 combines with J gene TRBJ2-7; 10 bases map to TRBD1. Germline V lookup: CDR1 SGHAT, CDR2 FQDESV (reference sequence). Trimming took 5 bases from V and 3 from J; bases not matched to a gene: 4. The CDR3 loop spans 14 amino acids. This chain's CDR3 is CASSRDRGDYEQYF. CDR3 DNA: TGTGCCAGCAGCAGGGACAGGGGAGACTACGAGCAGTACTTC.

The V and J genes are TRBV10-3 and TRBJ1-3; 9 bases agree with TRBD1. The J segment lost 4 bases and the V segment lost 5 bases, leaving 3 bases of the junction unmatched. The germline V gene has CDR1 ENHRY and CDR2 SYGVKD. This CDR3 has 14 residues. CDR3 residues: CAISLGQGGNTIYF. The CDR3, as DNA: TGTGCCATCAGTTTGGGACAGGGAGGAAACACCATATATTTT.

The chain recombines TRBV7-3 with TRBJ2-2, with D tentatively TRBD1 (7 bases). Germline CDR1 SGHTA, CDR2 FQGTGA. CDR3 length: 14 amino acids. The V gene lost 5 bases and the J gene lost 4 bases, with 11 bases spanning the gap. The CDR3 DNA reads TGTGCCAGCAGCACTCAGGGGGGCACCGGGGAGCTGTTTTTT. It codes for CASSTQGGTGELFF.

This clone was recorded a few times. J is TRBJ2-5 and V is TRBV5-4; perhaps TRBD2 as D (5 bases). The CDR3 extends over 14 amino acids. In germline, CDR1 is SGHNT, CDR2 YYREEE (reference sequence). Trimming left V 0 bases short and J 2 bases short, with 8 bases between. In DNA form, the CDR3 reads TGTGCCAGCAGCTTGGGGGAGATACAAGAGACCCAGTACTTC. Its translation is CASSLGEIQETQYF.

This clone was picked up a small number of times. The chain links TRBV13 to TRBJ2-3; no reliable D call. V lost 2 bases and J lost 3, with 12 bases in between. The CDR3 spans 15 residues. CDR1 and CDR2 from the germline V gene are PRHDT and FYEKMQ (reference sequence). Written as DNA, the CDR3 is TGTGCCAGCAGCTTACGGCCGGTCGGGACAGATACGCAGTATTTT. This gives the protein CASSLRPVGTDTQYF.

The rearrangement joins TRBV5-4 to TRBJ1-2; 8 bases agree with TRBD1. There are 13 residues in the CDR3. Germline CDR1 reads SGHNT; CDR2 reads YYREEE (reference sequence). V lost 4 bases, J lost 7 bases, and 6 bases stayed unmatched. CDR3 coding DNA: TGTGCCAGCAGCCCCGACAGGGGCACTGGCTACACCTTC. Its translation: CASSPDRGTGYTF.

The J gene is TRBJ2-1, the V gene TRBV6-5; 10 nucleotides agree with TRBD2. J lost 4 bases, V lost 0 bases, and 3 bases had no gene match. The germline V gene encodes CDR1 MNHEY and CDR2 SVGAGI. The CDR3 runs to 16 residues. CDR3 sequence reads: CASSYSERGGYNEQFF. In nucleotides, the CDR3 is TGTGCCAGCAGTTACTCGGAGCGGGGGGGATACAATGAGCAGTTCTTC.

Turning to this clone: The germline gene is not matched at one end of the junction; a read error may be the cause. CDR3 DNA sequence: TGTGCCAGCAGCTCCCCTGATGTAGGGACTAGCTCGTTC. This gives the protein CASSSPDVGTSSF. The rearrangement links TRBV28 to TRBJ2-7; 9 bases line up with TRBD2. Germline V gene data show CDR1 as MDHEN and CDR2 as SYDVKM. This CDR3 is 13 amino acids long. Based on the CDR3 plus reference TRBV28 and TRBJ2-7, the full variable domain is DVKVTQSSRYLVKRTGEKVFLECVQDMDHENMFWYRQDPGLGLRLIYFSYDVKMKEKGDIPEGYSVSREKKERFSLILESASTNQTSMYLCASSSPDVGTSSFGPGTRLTVT.

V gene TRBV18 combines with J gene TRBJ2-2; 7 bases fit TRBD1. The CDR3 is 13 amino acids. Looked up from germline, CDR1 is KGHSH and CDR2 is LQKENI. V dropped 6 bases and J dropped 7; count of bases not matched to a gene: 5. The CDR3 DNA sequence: TGTGCCAGCTCCAGGGACAGTAGCGGGGAGCTGTTTTTT. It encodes CASSRDSSGELFF.

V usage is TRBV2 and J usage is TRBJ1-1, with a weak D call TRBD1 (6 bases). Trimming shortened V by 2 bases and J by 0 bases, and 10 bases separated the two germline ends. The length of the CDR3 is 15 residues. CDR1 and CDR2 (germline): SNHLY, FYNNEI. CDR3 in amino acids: CASSESRTVNTEAFF. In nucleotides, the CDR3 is TGTGCCAGCAGTGAAAGTAGGACAGTGAACACTGAAGCTTTCTTT.

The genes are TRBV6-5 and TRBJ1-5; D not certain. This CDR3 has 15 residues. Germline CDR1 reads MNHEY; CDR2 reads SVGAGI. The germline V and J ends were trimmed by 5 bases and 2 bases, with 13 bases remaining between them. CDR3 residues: CASSNLREGNQPQHF. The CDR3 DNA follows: TGTGCCAGCAGTAACCTACGGGAGGGCAATCAGCCCCAGCATTTT.

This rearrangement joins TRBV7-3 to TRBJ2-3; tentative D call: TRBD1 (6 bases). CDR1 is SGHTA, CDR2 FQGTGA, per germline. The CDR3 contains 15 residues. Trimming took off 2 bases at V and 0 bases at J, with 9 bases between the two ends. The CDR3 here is CASSLRRGSTDTQYF. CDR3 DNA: TGTGCCAGCAGCTTACGAAGGGGGAGCACAGATACGCAGTATTTT.

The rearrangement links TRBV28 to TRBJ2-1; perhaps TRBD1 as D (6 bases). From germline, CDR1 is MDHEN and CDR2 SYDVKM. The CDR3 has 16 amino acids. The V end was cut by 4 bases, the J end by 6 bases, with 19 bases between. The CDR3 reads CASSSTSPGHLNEQFF. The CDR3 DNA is TGTGCCAGCAGTTCCACGTCACCGGGACACCTCAATGAGCAGTTCTTC. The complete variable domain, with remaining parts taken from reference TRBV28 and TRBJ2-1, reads DVKVTQSSRYLVKRTGEKVFLECVQDMDHENMFWYRQDPGLGLRLIYFSYDVKMKEKGDIPEGYSVSREKKERFSLILESASTNQTSMYLCASSSTSPGHLNEQFFGPGTRLTVL.

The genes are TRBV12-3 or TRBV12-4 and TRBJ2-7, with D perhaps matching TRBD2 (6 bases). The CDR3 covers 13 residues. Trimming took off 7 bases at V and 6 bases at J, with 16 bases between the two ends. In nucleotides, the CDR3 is TGTGCCAGCACTCAGGGAGGTAGCGGCGAGCAGTACTTC. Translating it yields CASTQGGSGEQYF.

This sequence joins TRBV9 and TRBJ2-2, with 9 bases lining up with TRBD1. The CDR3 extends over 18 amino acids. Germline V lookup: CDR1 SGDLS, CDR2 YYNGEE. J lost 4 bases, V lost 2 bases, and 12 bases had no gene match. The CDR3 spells CASSVTGGFGFSTGELFF. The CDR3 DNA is TGTGCCAGCAGCGTTACAGGGGGCTTTGGGTTTAGCACCGGGGAGCTGTTTTTT.

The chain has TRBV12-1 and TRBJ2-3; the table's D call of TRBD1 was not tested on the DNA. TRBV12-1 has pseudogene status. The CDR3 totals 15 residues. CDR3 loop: CASSLHRAGTDTQYF. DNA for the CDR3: TGTGCCAGCAGCCTTCACAGGGCGGGCACAGATACGCAGTATTTT.

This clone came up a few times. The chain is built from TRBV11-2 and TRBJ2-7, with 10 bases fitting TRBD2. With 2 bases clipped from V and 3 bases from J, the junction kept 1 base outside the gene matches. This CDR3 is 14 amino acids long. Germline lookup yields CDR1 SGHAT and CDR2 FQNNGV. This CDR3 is CASSLTSGNYEQYF. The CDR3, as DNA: TGTGCCAGCAGCTTAACTAGCGGGAACTACGAGCAGTACTTC. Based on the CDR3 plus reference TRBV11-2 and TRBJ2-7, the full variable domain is EAGVAQSPRYKIIEKRQSVAFWCNPISGHATLYWYQQILGQGPKLLIQFQNNGVVDDSQLPKDRFSAERLKGVDSTLKIQPAKLEDSAVYLCASSLTSGNYEQYFGPGTRLTVT.

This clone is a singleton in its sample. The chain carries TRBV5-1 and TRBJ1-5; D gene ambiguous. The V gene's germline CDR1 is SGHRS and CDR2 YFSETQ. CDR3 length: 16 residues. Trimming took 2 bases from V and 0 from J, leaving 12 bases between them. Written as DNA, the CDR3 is TGCGCCAGCAGCTTAGGACTGACCCATAGCAATCAGCCCCAGCATTTT. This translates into CASSLGLTHSNQPQHF. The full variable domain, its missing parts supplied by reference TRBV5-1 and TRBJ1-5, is KAGVTQTPRYLIKTRGQQVTLSCSPISGHRSVSWYQQTPGQGLQFLFEYFSETQRNKGNFPGRFSGRQFSNSRSEMNVSTLELGDSALYLCASSLGLTHSNQPQHFGDGTRLSIL.

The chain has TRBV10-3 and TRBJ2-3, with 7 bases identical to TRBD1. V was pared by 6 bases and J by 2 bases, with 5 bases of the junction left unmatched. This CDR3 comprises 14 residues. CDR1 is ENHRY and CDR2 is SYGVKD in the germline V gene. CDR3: CAIRRGPDTDTQYF. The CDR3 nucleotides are TGTGCCATCAGAAGGGGGCCCGACACAGATACGCAGTATTTT.